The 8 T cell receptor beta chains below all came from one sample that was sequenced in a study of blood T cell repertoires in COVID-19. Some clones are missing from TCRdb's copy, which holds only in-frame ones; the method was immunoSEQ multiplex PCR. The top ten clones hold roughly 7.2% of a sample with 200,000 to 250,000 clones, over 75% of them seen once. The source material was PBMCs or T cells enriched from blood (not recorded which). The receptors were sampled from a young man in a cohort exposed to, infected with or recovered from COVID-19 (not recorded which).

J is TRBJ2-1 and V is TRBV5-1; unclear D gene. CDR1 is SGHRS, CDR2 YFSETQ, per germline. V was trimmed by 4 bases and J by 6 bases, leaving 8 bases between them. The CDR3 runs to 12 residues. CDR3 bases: TGCGCCAGCAGCGTCCACATCAATGAGCAGTTCTTC. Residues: CASSVHINEQFF.

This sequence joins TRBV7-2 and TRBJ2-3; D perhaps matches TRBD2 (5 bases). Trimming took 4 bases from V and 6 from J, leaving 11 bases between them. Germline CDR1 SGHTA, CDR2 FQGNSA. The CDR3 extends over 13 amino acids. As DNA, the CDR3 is TGTGCCAGCAGCTACTGGACTCCCGATACGCAGTATTTT. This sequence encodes CASSYWTPDTQYF.

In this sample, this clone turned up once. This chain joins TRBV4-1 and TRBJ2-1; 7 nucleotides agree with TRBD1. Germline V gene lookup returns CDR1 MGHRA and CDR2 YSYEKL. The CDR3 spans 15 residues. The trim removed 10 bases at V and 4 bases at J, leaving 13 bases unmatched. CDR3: CATRESGQTYNEQFF. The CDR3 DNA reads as TGCGCCACCCGTGAGTCGGGACAGACTTACAATGAGCAGTTCTTC.

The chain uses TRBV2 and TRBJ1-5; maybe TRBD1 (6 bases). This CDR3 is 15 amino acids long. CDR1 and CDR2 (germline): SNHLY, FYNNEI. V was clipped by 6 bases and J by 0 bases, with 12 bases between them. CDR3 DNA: TGTGCCAGCAGCCTGAGGACAGTTAGCAATCAGCCCCAGCATTTT. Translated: CASSLRTVSNQPQHF. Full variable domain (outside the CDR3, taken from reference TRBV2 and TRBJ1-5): EPEVTQTPSHQVTQMGQEVILRCVPISNHLYFYWYRQILGQKVEFLVSFYNNEISEKSEIFDDQFSVERPDGSNFTLKIRSTKLEDSAMYFCASSLRTVSNQPQHFGDGTRLSIL.

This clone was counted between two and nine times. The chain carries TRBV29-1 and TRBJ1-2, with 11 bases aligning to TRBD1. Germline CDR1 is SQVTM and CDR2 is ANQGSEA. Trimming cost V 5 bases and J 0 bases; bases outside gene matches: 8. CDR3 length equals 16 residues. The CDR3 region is CSVRWTGGRPNYGYTF. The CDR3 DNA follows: TGCAGCGTTAGGTGGACAGGGGGCCGTCCTAACTATGGCTACACCTTC.

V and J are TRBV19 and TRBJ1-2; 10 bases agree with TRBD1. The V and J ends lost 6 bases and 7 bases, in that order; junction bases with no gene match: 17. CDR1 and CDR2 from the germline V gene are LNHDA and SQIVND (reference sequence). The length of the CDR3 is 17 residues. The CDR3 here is CASRVPPQDRGKFGYTF. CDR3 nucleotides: TGTGCCAGTAGGGTCCCTCCGCAGGACAGGGGGAAATTTGGCTACACCTTC.

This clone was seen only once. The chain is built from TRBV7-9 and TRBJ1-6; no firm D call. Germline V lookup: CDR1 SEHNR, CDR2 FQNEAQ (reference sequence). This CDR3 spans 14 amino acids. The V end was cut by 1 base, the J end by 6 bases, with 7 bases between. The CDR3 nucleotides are TGTGCCAGCAGCTTAGAACAGCCTAATTCACCCCTCCACTTT. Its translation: CASSLEQPNSPLHF. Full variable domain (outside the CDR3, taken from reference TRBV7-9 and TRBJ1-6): DTGVSQNPRHKITKRGQNVTFRCDPISEHNRLYWYRQTLGQGPEFLTYFQNEAQLEKSRLLSDRFSAERPKGSFSTLEIQRTEQGDSAMYLCASSLEQPNSPLHFGNGTRLTVT.

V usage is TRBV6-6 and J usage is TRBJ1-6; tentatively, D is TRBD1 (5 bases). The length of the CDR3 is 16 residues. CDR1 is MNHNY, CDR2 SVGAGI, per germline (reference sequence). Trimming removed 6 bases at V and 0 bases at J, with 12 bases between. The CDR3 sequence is CASRLAGGSYNSPLHF. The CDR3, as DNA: TGTGCCAGCAGACTCGCGGGGGGCTCCTATAATTCACCCCTCCACTTT.